These 20 T cell receptor beta chains were sequenced from one sample in a study of T cell responses to AZD1222 COVID-19 vaccine. Sequencing was performed with immunoSEQ multiplex PCR; in TCRdb, only in-frame clones are kept and a portion is missing. The table lists 210,000 or so clones, roughly 94% of them singletons. Sequenced here: peripheral blood, sampled 28 days after the second dose of the MenACWY control vaccine. These TCRs come from an adult who received the MenACWY meningococcal vaccine as a control.

J is TRBJ1-4 and V is TRBV3-1 (or the pseudogene TRBV3-2); the match to TRBD1 covers 10 bases. CDR3 length equals 13 residues. CDR1 and CDR2 (germline): LGHDT, YNNKEL (reference sequence). V was clipped by 7 bases and J by 8 bases; unmatched bases: 4. The CDR3 coding sequence is TGTGCCAGCACGGGACAGGGGCTGGAAAAACTGTTTTTT. As protein: CASTGQGLEKLFF.

The V call is TRBV7-9, the J call TRBJ2-5, with D perhaps matching TRBD1 (6 bases). Germline V gene sequence: CDR1 SEHNR, CDR2 FQNEAQ (reference sequence). The CDR3 length is 13 residues. V was clipped by 7 bases and J by 1 base, with 10 bases between them. The CDR3 bases are TGTGCCAGCAAACAGGGAATCCAAGAGACCCAGTACTTC. Amino acids: CASKQGIQETQYF.

V gene TRBV30 combines with J gene TRBJ1-4; perhaps TRBD1 as D (5 bases). Germline V gene data show CDR1 as GTSNPN and CDR2 as SVGIG (reference sequence). Trimming removed 3 bases at V and 6 bases at J, with 20 bases between. The CDR3 is made up of 16 amino acids. The CDR3 region is CAWSVTLTVSYEKLFF. The CDR3 DNA follows: TGTGCCTGGAGCGTAACCCTGACAGTTTCCTATGAAAAACTGTTTTTT.

This chain joins TRBV7-9 and TRBJ2-7, with 7 bases matching TRBD2. CDR3 length equals 14 residues. J was trimmed by 4 bases and V by 10 bases; bases with no gene match: 13. CDR1 and CDR2 from the germline V gene are SEHNR and FQNEAQ (reference sequence). Here the CDR3 reads CAIPSGEVSYEQYF. The CDR3 nucleotides read TGTGCCATCCCGAGCGGGGAAGTTTCGTACGAGCAGTACTTC.

The rearrangement uses TRBV9 and TRBJ1-2; D remains unclear. The germline V and J ends were trimmed by 0 bases and 2 bases, with 14 bases remaining between them. The CDR3 is made up of 16 amino acids. Germline V gene sequence: CDR1 SGDLS, CDR2 YYNGEE. The CDR3 DNA reads TGTGCCAGCAGCGTAGGAAACAGCCCCAGGAACTATGGCTACACCTTC. This encodes CASSVGNSPRNYGYTF.

The V and J genes are TRBV5-1 and TRBJ2-1; TRBD2 agrees at 13 bases. V lost 4 bases and J lost 0; bases outside the gene matches: 7. The CDR3 runs 18 residues. Germline assignment: CDR1 SGHRS and CDR2 YFSETQ. The CDR3 coding sequence is TGCGCCAGCAGCGTACAGACTAGCGGGGGGTCCTCCTACAATGAGCAGTTCTTC. Its protein product is CASSVQTSGGSSYNEQFF. The full variable domain, in which reference TRBV5-1 and TRBJ2-1 provide the parts outside the CDR3, is KAGVTQTPRYLIKTRGQQVTLSCSPISGHRSVSWYQQTPGQGLQFLFEYFSETQRNKGNFPGRFSGRQFSNSRSEMNVSTLELGDSALYLCASSVQTSGGSSYNEQFFGPGTRLTVL.

J is TRBJ1-3 and V is TRBV2, with D tentatively TRBD1 (5 bases). Trimming pared 0 bases from V and 0 bases from J, leaving 6 bases between. The germline CDR1 and CDR2 sequences are SNHLY and FYNNEI. There are 15 residues in the CDR3. The CDR3 coding sequence is TGTGCCAGCAGTGAAGCGACAGCCTCTGGAAACACCATATATTTT. This encodes CASSEATASGNTIYF.

The rearrangement uses TRBV3-1 (or the pseudogene TRBV3-2) and TRBJ1-2, with D hard to call. CDR1 and CDR2 (germline): LGHDT, YNNKEL (reference sequence). Trimming cost V 3 bases and J 8 bases, with 10 bases left between them. The CDR3 consists of 12 residues. CDR3 sequence reads: CASSQSLGGYTF. In DNA, the CDR3 is TGTGCCAGCAGCCAGTCTCTGGGGGGCTACACCTTC.

The rearrangement links TRBV12-3 or TRBV12-4 to TRBJ1-1, with D perhaps TRBD1 (5 bases). There are 12 residues in the CDR3. V was clipped by 6 bases and J by 10 bases, with 15 bases between them. This CDR3 reads CASRLREGRAFF. The CDR3 DNA reads TGTGCCAGCAGATTGAGGGAGGGGAGAGCTTTCTTT.

The chain links TRBV5-1 to TRBJ2-7; 12 bases fit TRBD2. The ends lost 4 bases at V and 3 bases at J; junction bases unmatched: 5. Looked up from germline, CDR1 is SGHRS and CDR2 is YFSETQ. CDR3 length equals 15 residues. Here the CDR3 reads CASSRTSGDLYEQYF. CDR3 DNA sequence: TGCGCCAGCAGCCGGACTAGCGGGGACCTCTACGAGCAGTACTTC.

The V gene is TRBV27, the J gene TRBJ2-7; D tentatively fits TRBD1 or TRBD2 (5 bases each). Trimming took off 5 bases at V and 4 bases at J, with 15 bases between the two ends. This CDR3 spans 14 amino acids. Per germline, CDR1 MNHEY and CDR2 SMNVEV (reference sequence). For the CDR3, the DNA is TGTGCCAGCAGTACTTGGGACGGCGGTTACGAGCAGTACTTC. Protein sequence: CASSTWDGGYEQYF.

The chain couples TRBV12-3 or TRBV12-4 to TRBJ1-1, with 7 bases matching TRBD1. The CDR3 spans 13 residues. Trimming at V came to 10 bases and at J to 4 bases, leaving 9 bases not matched to a gene. Written as DNA, the CDR3 is TGTGCCACCAAGTCTCAGGGGGTCACTGAAGCTTTCTTT. It specifies CATKSQGVTEAFF.

In DNA, the CDR3 is TGTGCCAGCAGCTATAGCGGGAGGGGAGATACGCAGTATTTT. It is translated as CASSYSGRGDTQYF. The J gene is TRBJ2-3, the V gene TRBV28, with 11 bases lining up with TRBD2. After removal of 6 bases from V and 5 bases from J, the junction contained 4 bases not matched to a gene. The CDR3 is made up of 14 amino acids. CDR1 is MDHEN and CDR2 is SYDVKM in the germline V gene. Filled out from reference TRBV28 and TRBJ2-3, the complete variable domain reads DVKVTQSSRYLVKRTGEKVFLECVQDMDHENMFWYRQDPGLGLRLIYFSYDVKMKEKGDIPEGYSVSREKKERFSLILESASTNQTSMYLCASSYSGRGDTQYFGPGTRLTVL.

The chain couples TRBV15 to TRBJ2-7, with TRBD2 as a possible D gene (5 bases). Germline CDR1 and CDR2: LNHNV and YYDKDF (reference sequence). V shed 0 bases and J shed 8 bases, with 17 bases lying between them. The CDR3 consists of 15 residues. The CDR3, as DNA: TGTGCCACCAGCAGAGATGGCAGGTCGACTACGAAGCAGTACTTC. Protein sequence: CATSRDGRSTTKQYF.

The genes are TRBV9 and TRBJ2-3; 9 bases agree with TRBD2. V was clipped by 5 bases and J by 5 bases; unmatched bases: 15. The CDR3 has 17 amino acids. Germline CDR1 is SGDLS and CDR2 is YYNGEE. Written as DNA, the CDR3 is TGTGCCAGCAGTACGGTTGGTAGCGGGAGAGAAGGAGATACGCAGTATTTT. It encodes CASSTVGSGREGDTQYF.

This clone has a handful of counts. The V call is TRBV19, the J call TRBJ1-5; 7 bases are a match to TRBD1. This CDR3 region has 21 residues. Germline lookup yields CDR1 LNHDA and CDR2 SQIVND (reference sequence). V lost 4 bases to trimming and J lost 0 bases; unmatched junction nucleotides: 21. Written as DNA, the CDR3 is TGTGCCAGTAGTAACAAGATCCGGAAGACAGGGACAGCGCTTAGCAATCAGCCCCAGCATTTT. Protein sequence: CASSNKIRKTGTALSNQPQHF.

The chain uses TRBV18 and TRBJ1-2, with 8 nucleotides matching TRBD1. Losses at the gene ends were 6 bases for V and 4 bases for J; bases not matched to a gene: 7. The CDR3 extends over 14 amino acids. Germline values: CDR1 KGHSH, CDR2 LQKENI. CDR3 in DNA: TGTGCCAGCTCCCCCAGACAGGGGCTCTATGGCTACACCTTC. Translation: CASSPRQGLYGYTF.

On this clone: This sample also contains other DNA sequences that code for the same CDR3. This sequence joins TRBV6-5 and TRBJ1-1; 9 nucleotides agree with TRBD1. Trimming at V came to 0 bases and at J to 5 bases, leaving 4 bases not matched to a gene. Germline V gene lookup returns CDR1 MNHEY and CDR2 SVGAGI. The CDR3 is 15 residues long. The CDR3 bases are TGTGCCAGCAGTTACTCCCGGACAGGGGATACTGAAGCTTTCTTT. Translating gives CASSYSRTGDTEAFF.

V is TRBV28 and J is TRBJ1-2, with D perhaps TRBD1 (5 bases). Looked up from germline, CDR1 is MDHEN and CDR2 is SYDVKM. CDR3 length: 17 residues. V was cut by 7 bases and J by 2 bases, with 23 bases left in between. The CDR3 protein is CASIGIHGTGTNYGYTF. The CDR3 DNA is TGTGCCAGCATAGGTATTCACGGGACGGGAACCAACTATGGCTACACCTTC.

The genes are TRBV3-1 (or the pseudogene TRBV3-2) and TRBJ2-3; tentative D call: TRBD2 (5 bases). Germline V gene lookup returns CDR1 LGHDT and CDR2 YNNKEL (reference sequence). The CDR3 has 15 residues. V was cut by 2 bases and J by 0 bases, with 9 bases left in between. This CDR3 reads CASSQTSRSTDTQYF. The CDR3 DNA sequence: TGTGCCAGCAGCCAAACTAGTAGAAGCACAGATACGCAGTATTTT.